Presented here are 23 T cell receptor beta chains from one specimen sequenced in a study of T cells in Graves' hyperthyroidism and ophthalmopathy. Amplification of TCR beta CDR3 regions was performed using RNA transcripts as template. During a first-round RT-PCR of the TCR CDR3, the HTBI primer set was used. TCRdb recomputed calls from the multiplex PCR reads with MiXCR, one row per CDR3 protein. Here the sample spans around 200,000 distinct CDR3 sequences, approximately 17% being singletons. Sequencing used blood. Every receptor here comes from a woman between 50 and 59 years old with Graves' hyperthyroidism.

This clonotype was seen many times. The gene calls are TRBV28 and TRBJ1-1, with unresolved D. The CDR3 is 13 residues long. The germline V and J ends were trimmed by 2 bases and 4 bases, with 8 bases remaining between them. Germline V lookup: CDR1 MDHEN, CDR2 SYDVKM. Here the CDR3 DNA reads TGTGCCAGCAGTTTACCCGAGCGCACTGAAGCTTTCTTT. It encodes CASSLPERTEAFF.

The CDR3 sequence is CASSPLGGRESPLHF. The CDR3, as DNA: TGTGCCAGTAGTCCACTAGGGGGCAGGGAATCACCCCTCCACTTT. The chain links TRBV19 to TRBJ1-6, with TRBD1 identical over 7 bases. The CDR3 spans 15 residues. Trimming at V came to 5 bases and at J to 10 bases, leaving 11 bases not matched to a gene. Germline CDR1 and CDR2: LNHDA and SQIVND (reference sequence).

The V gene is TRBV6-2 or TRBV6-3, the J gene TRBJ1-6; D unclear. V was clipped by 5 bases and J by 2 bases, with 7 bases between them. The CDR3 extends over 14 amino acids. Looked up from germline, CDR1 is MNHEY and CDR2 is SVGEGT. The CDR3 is CASSRETYNSPLHF. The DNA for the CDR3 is TGTGCCAGCAGTAGGGAGACCTATAATTCACCCCTCCACTTT.

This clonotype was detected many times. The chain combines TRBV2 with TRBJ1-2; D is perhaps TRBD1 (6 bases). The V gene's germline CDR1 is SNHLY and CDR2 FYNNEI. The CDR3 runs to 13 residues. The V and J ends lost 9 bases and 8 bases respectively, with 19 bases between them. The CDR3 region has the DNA TGTGCCAGTCAACCGGGGGGCGGAGGAGGCTACACCTTC. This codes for CASQPGGGGGYTF.

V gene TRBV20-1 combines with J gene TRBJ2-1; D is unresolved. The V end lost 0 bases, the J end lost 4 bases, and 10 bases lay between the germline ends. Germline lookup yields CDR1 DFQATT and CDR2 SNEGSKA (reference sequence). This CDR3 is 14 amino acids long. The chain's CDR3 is CSAREALEYNEQFF. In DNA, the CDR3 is TGCAGTGCTAGAGAGGCGCTAGAATACAATGAGCAGTTCTTC.

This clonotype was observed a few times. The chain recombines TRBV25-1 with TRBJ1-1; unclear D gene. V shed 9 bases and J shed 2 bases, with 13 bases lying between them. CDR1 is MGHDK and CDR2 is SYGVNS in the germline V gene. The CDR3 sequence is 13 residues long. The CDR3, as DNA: TGTGCCAGTCCCTCTGCACGCAACACTGAAGCTTTCTTT. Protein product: CASPSARNTEAFF.

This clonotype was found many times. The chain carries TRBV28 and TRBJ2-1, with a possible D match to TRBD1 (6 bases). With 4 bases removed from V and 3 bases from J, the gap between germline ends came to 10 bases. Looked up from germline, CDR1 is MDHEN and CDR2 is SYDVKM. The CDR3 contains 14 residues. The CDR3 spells CASSSVGGYNEQFF. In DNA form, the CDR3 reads TGTGCCAGCAGTTCCGTAGGGGGCTACAATGAGCAGTTCTTC.

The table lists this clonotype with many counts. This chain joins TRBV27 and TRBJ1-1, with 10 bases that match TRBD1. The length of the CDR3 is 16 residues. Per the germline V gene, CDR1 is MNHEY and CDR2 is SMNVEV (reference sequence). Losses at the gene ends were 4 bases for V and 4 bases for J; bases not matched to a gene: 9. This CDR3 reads CASSSWTGGLSTEAFF. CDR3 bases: TGTGCCAGCAGTTCCTGGACAGGGGGTTTGAGCACTGAAGCTTTCTTT.

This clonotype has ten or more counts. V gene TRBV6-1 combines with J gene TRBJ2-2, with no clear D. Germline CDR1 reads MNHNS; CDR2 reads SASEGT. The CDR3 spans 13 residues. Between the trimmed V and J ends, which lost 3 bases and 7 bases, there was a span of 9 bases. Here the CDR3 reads CASSDFKGGELFF. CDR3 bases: TGTGCCAGCAGTGACTTCAAGGGCGGGGAGCTGTTTTTT.

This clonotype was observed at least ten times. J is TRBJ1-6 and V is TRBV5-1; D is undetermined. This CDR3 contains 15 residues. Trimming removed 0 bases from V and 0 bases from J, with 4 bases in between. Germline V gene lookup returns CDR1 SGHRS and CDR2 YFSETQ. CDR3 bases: TGCGCCAGCAGCTTGGGCCTCTCCTATAATTCACCCCTCCACTTT. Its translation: CASSLGLSYNSPLHF.

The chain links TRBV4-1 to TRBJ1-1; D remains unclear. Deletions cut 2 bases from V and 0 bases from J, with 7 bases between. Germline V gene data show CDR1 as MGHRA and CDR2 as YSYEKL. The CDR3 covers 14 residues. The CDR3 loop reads CASSQFSLNTEAFF. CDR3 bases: TGCGCCAGCAGCCAATTTTCTCTGAACACTGAAGCTTTCTTT.

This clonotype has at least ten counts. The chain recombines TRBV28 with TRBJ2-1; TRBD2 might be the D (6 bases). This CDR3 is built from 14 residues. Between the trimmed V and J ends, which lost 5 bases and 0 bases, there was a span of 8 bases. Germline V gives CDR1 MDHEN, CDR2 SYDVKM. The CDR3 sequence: CASSGGISYNEQFF. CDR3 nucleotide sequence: TGTGCCAGCAGTGGGGGGATCTCCTACAATGAGCAGTTCTTC.

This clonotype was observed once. CDR3 region: CASKETLIGTDTQYF. The CDR3 DNA sequence: TGTGCCAGCAAGGAGACCCTGATCGGCACAGATACGCAGTATTTT. The chain carries TRBV2 and TRBJ2-3; D gene ambiguous. Looked up from germline, CDR1 is SNHLY and CDR2 is FYNNEI. V lost 7 bases to trimming and J lost 1 base, with 15 bases between them. The CDR3 is 15 amino acids.

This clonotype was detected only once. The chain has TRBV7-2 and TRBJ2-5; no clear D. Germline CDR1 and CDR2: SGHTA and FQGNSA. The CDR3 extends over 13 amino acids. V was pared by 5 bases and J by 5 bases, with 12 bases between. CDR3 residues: CASSPADWETQYF. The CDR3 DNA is TGTGCCAGCAGCCCGGCGGATTGGGAGACCCAGTACTTC.

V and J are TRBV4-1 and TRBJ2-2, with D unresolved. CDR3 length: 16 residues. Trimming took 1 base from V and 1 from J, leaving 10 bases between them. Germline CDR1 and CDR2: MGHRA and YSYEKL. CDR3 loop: CASSQVPFQNTGELFF. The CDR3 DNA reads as TGCGCCAGCAGCCAAGTTCCCTTCCAGAACACCGGGGAGCTGTTTTTT.

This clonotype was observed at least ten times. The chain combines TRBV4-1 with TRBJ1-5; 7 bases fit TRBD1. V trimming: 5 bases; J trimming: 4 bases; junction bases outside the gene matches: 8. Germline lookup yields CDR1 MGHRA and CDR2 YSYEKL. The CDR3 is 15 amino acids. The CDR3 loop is CASSDAGQLNQPQHF. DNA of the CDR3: TGCGCCAGCAGCGACGCGGGACAGCTTAATCAGCCCCAGCATTTT.

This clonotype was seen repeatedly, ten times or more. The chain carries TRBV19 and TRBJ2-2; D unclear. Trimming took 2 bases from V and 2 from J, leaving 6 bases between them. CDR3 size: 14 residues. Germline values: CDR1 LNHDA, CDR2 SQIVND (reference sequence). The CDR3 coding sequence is TGTGCCAGTAGTATATACAGCAACACCGGGGAGCTGTTTTTT. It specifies CASSIYSNTGELFF.

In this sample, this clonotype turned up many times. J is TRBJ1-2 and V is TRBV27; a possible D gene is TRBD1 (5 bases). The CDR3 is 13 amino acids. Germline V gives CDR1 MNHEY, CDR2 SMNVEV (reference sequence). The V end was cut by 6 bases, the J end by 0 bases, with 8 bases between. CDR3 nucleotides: TGTGCCAGCAGGCGGGGGTCTAACTATGGCTACACCTTC. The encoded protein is CASRRGSNYGYTF.

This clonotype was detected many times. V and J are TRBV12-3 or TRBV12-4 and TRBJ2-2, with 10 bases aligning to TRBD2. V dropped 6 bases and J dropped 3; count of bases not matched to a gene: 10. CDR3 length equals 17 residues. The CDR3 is CASRPILAGKDTGELFF. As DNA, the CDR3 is TGTGCCAGCAGACCGATACTAGCGGGGAAGGACACCGGGGAGCTGTTTTTT.

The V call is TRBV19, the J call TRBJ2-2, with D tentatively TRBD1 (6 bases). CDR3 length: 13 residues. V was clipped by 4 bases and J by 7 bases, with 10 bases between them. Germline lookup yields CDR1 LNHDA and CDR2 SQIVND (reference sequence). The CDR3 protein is CASSSLDSGELFF. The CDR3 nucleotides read TGTGCCAGTAGTAGTTTGGACAGCGGGGAGCTGTTTTTT.

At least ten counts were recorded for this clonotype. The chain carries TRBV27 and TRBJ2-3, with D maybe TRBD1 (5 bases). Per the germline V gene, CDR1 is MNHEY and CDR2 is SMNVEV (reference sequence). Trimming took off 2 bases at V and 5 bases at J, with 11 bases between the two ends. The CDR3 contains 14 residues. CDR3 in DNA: TGTGCCAGCAGTTTACTAGACAGTAAAGATACGCAGTATTTT. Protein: CASSLLDSKDTQYF.

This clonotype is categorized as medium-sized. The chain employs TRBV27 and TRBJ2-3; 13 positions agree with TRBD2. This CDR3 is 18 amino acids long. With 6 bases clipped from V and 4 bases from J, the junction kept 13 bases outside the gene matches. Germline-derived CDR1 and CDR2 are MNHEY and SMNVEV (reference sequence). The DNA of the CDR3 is TGTGCCAGCAGCCCCAAACTAGCGGGGGGGCGTTACCCAGATACGCAGTATTTT. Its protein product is CASSPKLAGGRYPDTQYF.

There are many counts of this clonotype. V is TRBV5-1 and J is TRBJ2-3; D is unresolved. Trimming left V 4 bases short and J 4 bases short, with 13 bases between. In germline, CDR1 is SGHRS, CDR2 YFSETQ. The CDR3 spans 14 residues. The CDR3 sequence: CASSPAEAADTQYF. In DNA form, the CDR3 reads TGCGCCAGCAGCCCCGCCGAGGCGGCAGATACGCAGTATTTT. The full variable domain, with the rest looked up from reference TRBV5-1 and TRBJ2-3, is KAGVTQTPRYLIKTRGQQVTLSCSPISGHRSVSWYQQTPGQGLQFLFEYFSETQRNKGNFPGRFSGRQFSNSRSEMNVSTLELGDSALYLCASSPAEAADTQYFGPGTRLTVL.